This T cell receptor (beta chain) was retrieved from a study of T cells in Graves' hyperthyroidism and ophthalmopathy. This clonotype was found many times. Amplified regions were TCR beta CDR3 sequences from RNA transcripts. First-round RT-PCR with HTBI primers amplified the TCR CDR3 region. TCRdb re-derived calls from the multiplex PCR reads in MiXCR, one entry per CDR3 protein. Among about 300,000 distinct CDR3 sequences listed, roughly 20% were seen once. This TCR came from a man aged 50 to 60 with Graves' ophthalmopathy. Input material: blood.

The CDR3 bases are TGTGCCAGCAGCCCTTTAGCGGGAGGGCTCGTGCAGTACTTC. It encodes CASSPLAGGLVQYF. This chain connects TRBV7-9 to TRBJ2-7, with TRBD2 identical over 11 bases. Trimming cost V 5 bases and J 9 bases; bases outside gene matches: 9. This CDR3 contains 14 residues. Germline CDR1 and CDR2: SEHNR and FQNEAQ (reference sequence).